These 28 T cell receptor beta chains came from one sample sequenced in a study of control samples from healthy donors and cancer patients. The repertoire was sequenced with immunoSEQ multiplex PCR; TCRdb's copy has only in-frame clones and lacks some. The sample has roughly 150,000 clones, about 89% seen once. The sequencing sample was made of blood. Receptor source: a young man in good health.

The rearrangement links TRBV7-3 to TRBJ2-2, with 7 bases aligning to TRBD2. Germline trimming cut 5 bases from V and 7 bases from J; bases unmatched to any gene: 4. CDR1 SGHTA and CDR2 FQGTGA come from the germline V gene. This CDR3 region has 13 residues. In nucleotides, the CDR3 is TGTGCCAGCAGCCCCGGGACTAACGGGGAGCTGTTTTTT. Translated: CASSPGTNGELFF.

This chain joins TRBV9 and TRBJ1-1; TRBD1 aligns across 7 bases. CDR3 size: 15 residues. V gave up 3 bases and J gave up 0 bases; unmatched junction bases: 5. The germline gives CDR1 SGDLS, CDR2 YYNGEE. The CDR3 DNA follows: TGTGCCAGCAGCGCCCGGACAGGAATGAACACTGAAGCTTTCTTT. Protein: CASSARTGMNTEAFF.

The V gene is TRBV19, the J gene TRBJ2-7; D might be TRBD1 (5 bases). V was pared by 3 bases and J by 3 bases, with 12 bases between. The germline V gene encodes CDR1 LNHDA and CDR2 SQIVND (reference sequence). The CDR3 extends over 14 amino acids. The CDR3 DNA reads TGTGCCAGTAGTATCGCCAGGGCGGACTACGAGCAGTACTTC. Translating gives CASSIARADYEQYF. Complete variable domain (other parts from reference TRBV19 and TRBJ2-7): DGGITQSPKYLFRKEGQNVTLSCEQNLNHDAMYWYRQDPGQGLRLIYYSQIVNDFQKGDIAEGYSVSREKKESFPLTVTSAQKNPTAFYLCASSIARADYEQYFGPGTRLTVT.

The chain recombines TRBV7-6 with TRBJ1-1; D is uncertain. The CDR3 covers 13 residues. V was trimmed by 1 base and J by 2 bases, leaving 5 bases between them. The germline V gene has CDR1 SGHVS and CDR2 FNYEAQ. The CDR3 bases are TGTGCCAGCAGCTTAGAGGTTAACACTGAAGCTTTCTTT. The encoded protein is CASSLEVNTEAFF. Full variable domain (rest looked up from reference TRBV7-6 and TRBJ1-1): GAGVSQSPRYKVTKRGQDVALRCDPISGHVSLYWYRQALGQGPEFLTYFNYEAQQDKSGLPNDRFSAERPEGSISTLTIQRTEQRDSAMYRCASSLEVNTEAFFGQGTRLTVV.

This chain links TRBV5-4 with TRBJ2-7, with 7 bases matching TRBD2. The germline CDR1 and CDR2 sequences are SGHNT and YYREEE (reference sequence). V was clipped by 0 bases and J by 0 bases; unmatched bases: 6. The CDR3 sequence is 16 residues long. CDR3 region: CASSLELAASSYEQYF. Here the CDR3 DNA reads TGTGCCAGCAGCTTGGAGCTAGCGGCTAGCTCCTACGAGCAGTACTTC.

The V and J genes are TRBV5-1 and TRBJ1-2; TRBD1 is a possible D gene (6 bases). Germline V lookup: CDR1 SGHRS, CDR2 YFSETQ. Trimming took 4 bases from V and 1 from J, leaving 8 bases between them. This CDR3 spans 13 amino acids. Here the CDR3 reads CASSRDINYGYTF. The CDR3 DNA is TGCGCCAGCAGCAGGGACATTAACTATGGCTACACCTTC.

The V and J genes are TRBV19 and TRBJ2-4, with TRBD1 identical over 9 bases. This CDR3 is 14 amino acids long. CDR1 is LNHDA, CDR2 SQIVND, per germline (reference sequence). J gave up 11 bases and V 3 bases, and 8 bases lay outside the gene matches. The CDR3 DNA is TGTGCCAGTAGTATTCCGGGACAGGGTACTTTTCAGTACTTC. Protein sequence: CASSIPGQGTFQYF.

The V and J genes are TRBV11-2 and TRBJ2-2, with D perhaps assigned TRBD1 or TRBD2 (6 bases each). The V and J ends lost 0 bases and 3 bases respectively, with 23 bases between them. The CDR3 contains 20 residues. Per the germline V gene, CDR1 is SGHAT and CDR2 is FQNNGV. The CDR3 sequence is CASSLEGVGGPPRYTGELFF. The CDR3 DNA follows: TGTGCCAGCAGCTTAGAGGGTGTAGGGGGGCCGCCCCGGTACACCGGGGAGCTGTTTTTT.

The chain couples TRBV11-3 to TRBJ1-1; D unclear. V was pared by 5 bases and J by 5 bases, with 12 bases between. Germline CDR1 and CDR2: SGHNT and YENEEA. The CDR3 has 13 amino acids. This CDR3 reads CASSLSLQTEAFF. CDR3 sequence (DNA): TGTGCCAGCAGCCTTTCCCTACAGACTGAAGCTTTCTTT.

This clone showed up just a few times. This chain links TRBV21-1 with TRBJ1-2. TRBV21-1 is a documented pseudogene. CDR3 length: 16 residues. CDR3 nucleotides: TGTGCCAGCAGCAATGACCGGGATAAGGTGGACTATGGCTACACCTTC. It is translated as CASSNDRDKVDYGYTF.

The rearrangement joins TRBV7-3 to TRBJ2-5, with D possibly called TRBD1 or TRBD2 (5 bases each). CDR1 is SGHTA and CDR2 is FQGTGA in the germline V gene. Trimming took off 5 bases at V and 7 bases at J, with 14 bases between the two ends. This CDR3 contains 13 residues. In DNA, the CDR3 is TGTGCCAGCAGCCTCCGGGGCAGTGGGACCCAGTACTTC. Translation: CASSLRGSGTQYF.

The chain is built from TRBV7-2 and TRBJ1-4, with D possibly matching TRBD1 (5 bases). Trimming left V 1 base short and J 3 bases short, with 9 bases between. This CDR3 spans 15 amino acids. Germline CDR1 reads SGHTA; CDR2 reads FQGNSA. CDR3 bases: TGTGCCAGCAGCTTAGGCGGGGCACCTAATGAAAAACTGTTTTTT. The encoded protein is CASSLGGAPNEKLFF.

The chain combines TRBV5-5 with TRBJ2-7; D might be TRBD2 (5 bases). This CDR3 contains 14 residues. V was clipped by 0 bases and J by 5 bases, with 12 bases between them. Per germline, CDR1 SGHKS and CDR2 YYEKEE (reference sequence). The CDR3 DNA sequence: TGTGCCAGCAGCTTGGAACTAGAGAAGGACGAGCAGTACTTC. This sequence encodes CASSLELEKDEQYF. Supplemented by reference TRBV5-5 and TRBJ2-7, the full variable domain reads DAGVTQSPTHLIKTRGQQVTLRCSPISGHKSVSWYQQVLGQGPQFIFQYYEKEERGRGNFPDRFSARQFPNYSSELNVNALLLGDSALYLCASSLELEKDEQYFGPGTRLTVT.

V gene TRBV5-6 combines with J gene TRBJ1-1; D is undetermined. V was cut by 1 base and J by 0 bases, with 16 bases left in between. CDR1 SGHDT and CDR2 YYEEEE come from the germline V gene. The CDR3 is 17 amino acids. The CDR3 DNA is TGTGCCAGCAGCTTGTTTGCCCAAGCTCATATGAACACTGAAGCTTTCTTT. Translating it yields CASSLFAQAHMNTEAFF.

This chain uses TRBV7-9 with TRBJ2-1, with a possible D match to TRBD2 (6 bases). CDR1 is SEHNR and CDR2 is FQNEAQ in the germline V gene (reference sequence). Trimming removed 4 bases from V and 0 bases from J, with 13 bases in between. The CDR3 is made up of 16 amino acids. CDR3 amino acids: CASSYLGGSSYNEQFF. CDR3 DNA: TGTGCCAGCAGCTACCTGGGGGGAAGCTCCTACAATGAGCAGTTCTTC.

The rearrangement links TRBV5-4 to TRBJ2-1, with TRBD2 matching over 8 bases. From germline, CDR1 is SGHNT and CDR2 YYREEE (reference sequence). The CDR3 covers 11 residues. The junction had 2 bases not matched to a gene; V was cut back by 6 bases and J by 9 bases. The CDR3 coding sequence is TGTGCCAGCAAAGCGGGAGTTGAGCAGTTCTTC. Protein: CASKAGVEQFF.

The chain employs TRBV12-3 or TRBV12-4 and TRBJ1-1, with TRBD1 matching 7 bases. V was clipped by 4 bases and J by 14 bases; unmatched bases: 7. The CDR3 runs 11 residues. The CDR3 nucleotides read TGTGCCAGCAGTTACACAGGGGTATCCTTCTTT. It specifies CASSYTGVSFF.

The gene calls are TRBV9 and TRBJ2-3; D gene uncertain. The CDR3 extends over 16 amino acids. V shed 0 bases and J shed 7 bases, with 18 bases lying between them. Germline-derived CDR1 and CDR2 are SGDLS and YYNGEE. The CDR3 sequence is CASSVEVGGVRNTQYF. The CDR3 nucleotides are TGTGCCAGCAGCGTAGAGGTCGGCGGTGTGCGAAATACGCAGTATTTT.

The sample holds one count of this clone. The germline gene is not matched at one end of the junction; a read error may be the cause. This CDR3 is CASSLYPGRETQYF. The CDR3 DNA reads as TGTGCTAGCAGCTTATATCCGGGGCGGGAGACCCAGTACTTC. The gene calls are TRBV7-7 and TRBJ2-5; D is perhaps TRBD1 or TRBD2 (5 bases each). Germline V gene data show CDR1 as SSHAT and CDR2 as FNYEAQ (reference sequence). CDR3 length: 14 residues.

As DNA, the CDR3 is TGTGCCACCAGTGATCCTAGCTCCTACGAGCAGTACTTC. Translated: CATSDPSSYEQYF. J is TRBJ2-7 and V is TRBV24-1; no definite D call. CDR1 KGHDR and CDR2 SFDVKD come from the germline V gene. The ends were cut back, 3 bases at V and 0 bases at J, with 5 bases in the middle. This CDR3 spans 13 amino acids.

This chain uses TRBV18 with TRBJ1-2; TRBD1 matches at 7 bases. This CDR3 is built from 15 residues. Germline lookup yields CDR1 KGHSH and CDR2 LQKENI. Germline trimming cut 3 bases from V and 0 bases from J; bases unmatched to any gene: 4. DNA of the CDR3: TGTGCCAGCTCACCCAGGGACAGTCCTAACTATGGCTACACCTTC. This translates into CASSPRDSPNYGYTF.

This clone occurred many times. The sample holds other DNA sequences that translate to the same CDR3. The chain is built from TRBV10-3 and TRBJ1-1; 7 bases line up with TRBD1. Germline V CDR1 and CDR2: ENHRY, SYGVKD. V lost 9 bases, J lost 7 bases, and 8 bases stayed unmatched. The CDR3 extends over 12 amino acids. The CDR3 spells CAISRGEGEAFF. CDR3 nucleotide sequence: TGTGCCATTTCCAGGGGGGAGGGTGAAGCTTTCTTT.

J is TRBJ2-4 and V is TRBV9; TRBD2 matches 13 bases. The CDR3 contains 20 residues. CDR1 is SGDLS and CDR2 is YYNGEE in the germline V gene. V lost 4 bases, J lost 6 bases, and 19 bases stayed unmatched. This CDR3 reads CASSPGLAGEIRLVGNIQYF. The CDR3 coding sequence is TGTGCCAGCAGCCCAGGACTAGCGGGAGAGATAAGATTAGTGGGAAACATTCAGTACTTC.

The rearrangement links TRBV5-1 to TRBJ2-7; the match to TRBD1 covers 10 bases. The CDR3 is 16 amino acids. Germline V gene data show CDR1 as SGHRS and CDR2 as YFSETQ. Unmatched junction bases numbered 8, after V lost 0 bases and J lost 5 bases. CDR3 in amino acids: CASSLGRTGQGDEQYF. CDR3 DNA: TGCGCCAGCAGCTTGGGACGGACAGGACAGGGGGACGAGCAGTACTTC.

The V gene is TRBV5-1, the J gene TRBJ2-3, with D hard to call. V was shortened by 3 bases and J by 1 base, with 9 bases between the two germline ends. Germline loops: CDR1 SGHRS, CDR2 YFSETQ. The CDR3 sequence is 14 residues long. The CDR3 DNA follows: TGCGCCAGCAGCTACCGACTGGGCACAGATACGCAGTATTTT. Translating gives CASSYRLGTDTQYF.

As regards this clone: Other nucleotide sequences from this sample produce the same CDR3. The chain couples TRBV5-1 to TRBJ1-2; no clear D. Per germline, CDR1 SGHRS and CDR2 YFSETQ. The CDR3 runs to 12 residues. Between the trimmed V and J ends, which lost 0 bases and 6 bases, there was a span of 6 bases. The CDR3 reads CASSLVGDGYTF. The CDR3 bases are TGCGCCAGCAGCTTGGTAGGAGATGGCTACACCTTC.

This chain joins TRBV7-3 and TRBJ2-1; D perhaps matches TRBD1 (5 bases). The germline CDR1 and CDR2 sequences are SGHTA and FQGTGA. This CDR3 region has 14 residues. With 0 bases removed from V and 5 bases from J, the gap between germline ends came to 8 bases. In DNA, the CDR3 is TGTGCCAGCAGCTTAACGACAGCAGACAATGAGCAGTTCTTC. It codes for CASSLTTADNEQFF.

V is TRBV4-3 and J is TRBJ2-7; 12 bases agree with TRBD1. The CDR3 has 19 residues. Germline CDR1 LGHNA, CDR2 YSLEER. V was clipped by 0 bases and J by 0 bases; unmatched bases: 9. CDR3 residues: CASSQERDRGPLSSYEQYF. CDR3 bases: TGCGCCAGCAGCCAAGAAAGGGACAGGGGGCCTTTGAGCTCCTACGAGCAGTACTTC.